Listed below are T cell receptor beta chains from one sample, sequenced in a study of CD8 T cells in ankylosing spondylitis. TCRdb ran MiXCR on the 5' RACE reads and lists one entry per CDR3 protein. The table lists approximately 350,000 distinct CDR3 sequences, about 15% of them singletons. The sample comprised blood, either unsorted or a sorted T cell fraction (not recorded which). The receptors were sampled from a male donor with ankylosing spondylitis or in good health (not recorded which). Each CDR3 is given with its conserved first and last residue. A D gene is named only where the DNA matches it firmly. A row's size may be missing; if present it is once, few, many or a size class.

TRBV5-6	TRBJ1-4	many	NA	TGTGCCAGCAGCGCGGTAACCGGGGCAACTAATGAAAAACTGTTTTTT	CASSAVTGATNEKLFF
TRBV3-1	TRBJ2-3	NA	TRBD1	TGTGCCAGCAGCCAAGACCAGGGGGCAGGCACAGATACGCAGTATTTT	CASSQDQGAGTDTQYF
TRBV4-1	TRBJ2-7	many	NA	TGCGCCAGCAGCCAAGATAATGCGGGATTGGCCTACGAGCAGTACTTC	CASSQDNAGLAYEQYF
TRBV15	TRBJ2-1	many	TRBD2	TGTGCCACCAGCAGGGGACTAGACAACAATGAGCAGTTCTTC	CATSRGLDNNEQFF
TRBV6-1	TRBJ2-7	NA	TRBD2	TGTGCCAGCAGTGAACCGAGACTAGCCTCCTACGAGCAGTACTTC	CASSEPRLASYEQYF
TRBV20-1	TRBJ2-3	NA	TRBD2	TGCAGTGCCACGAAGGGGACTAGCGGGGGAGGCACAGATACGCAGTATTTT	CSATKGTSGGGTDTQYF
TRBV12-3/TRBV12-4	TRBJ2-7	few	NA	TGTGCCAGCAGTTTAAGTTCTGGAGGGCGGTGGTACGAGCAGTACTTC	CASSLSSGGRWYEQYF
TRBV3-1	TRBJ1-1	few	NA	TGTGCCAGCAGCCAAGTAATCTTT	CASSQVIF
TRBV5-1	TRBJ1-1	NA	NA	TGCGCCAGCAGCTCTGGACAGAGTGAAGCTTTCTTT	CASSSGQSEAFF
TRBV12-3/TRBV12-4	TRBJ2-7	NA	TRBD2	TGTGCCAGCAGTTTAGGACTAGCGGGAGTCAGCGAGCAGTACTTC	CASSLGLAGVSEQYF
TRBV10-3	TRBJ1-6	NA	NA	TGTGCCATCAAGACGGACGGGGTCAATTCACCCCTCCACTTT	CAIKTDGVNSPLHF
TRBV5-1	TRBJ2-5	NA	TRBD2	TGCGCCAGCAGCCGGAAGTTGGCTAGCGGGACGCAGGAGACCCAGTACTTC	CASSRKLASGTQETQYF
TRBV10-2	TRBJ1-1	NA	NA	TGCGCCAGCAGAGGCGGGACCGAAATCCAGAACACTGAAGCTTTCTTT	CASRGGTEIQNTEAFF
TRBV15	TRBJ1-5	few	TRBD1	TGTGCCACCAGCGGGGGAGGACAGGGCGGGAATCAGCCCCAGCATTTT	CATSGGGQGGNQPQHF
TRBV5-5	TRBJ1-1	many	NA	TGTGCCAGCAGCTTGGGACCTAGGGACACTGAAGCTTTCTTT	CASSLGPRDTEAFF
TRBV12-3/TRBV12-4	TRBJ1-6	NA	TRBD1	TGTGCCAGCAGGCCGGGACAGTCTTATTCACCCCTCCACTTT	CASRPGQSYSPLHF
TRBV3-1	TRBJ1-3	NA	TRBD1	TGTGCCAGCAGCCCGGGACAGAGCCGACTCGGAAACACCATATATTTT	CASSPGQSRLGNTIYF
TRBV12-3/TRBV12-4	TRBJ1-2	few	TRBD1	TGTGCCAGCAGTTTTAGGGGGCGCAGCTATGGCTACACCTTC	CASSFRGRSYGYTF
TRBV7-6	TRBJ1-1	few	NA	TGTGCCAGCAGCTTGACAAGGGGGAGCACTGAAGCTTTCTTT	CASSLTRGSTEAFF
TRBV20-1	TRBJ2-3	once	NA	TGCTGTGCTAGAGATCGAACGGCCCCATTACAAGATACGCAGTATTTT	CCARDRTAPLQDTQYF
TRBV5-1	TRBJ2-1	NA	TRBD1	TGCGCCAGCAGCTTCGACAGGGGGCTCGACAATGAGCAGTTCTTC	CASSFDRGLDNEQFF
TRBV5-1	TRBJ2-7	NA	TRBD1	TGCGCCAGCAGCTTGGGGACAGGCTCGAACTCCTACGAGCAGTACTTC	CASSLGTGSNSYEQYF
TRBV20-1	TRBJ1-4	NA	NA	TGCAGTGCTTGGTACAATGAAAAACTGTTTTTT	CSAWYNEKLFF
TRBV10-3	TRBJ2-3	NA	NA	TGTGCCACCCGTCAGAGAGATACGCAGTATTTT	CATRQRDTQYF